The clone carrying this T cell receptor beta chain was counted many times. This sample is part of a study of response to subunit inactivated influenza vaccine. Germline values: CDR1 SEHNR, CDR2 FQNEAQ (reference sequence). V dropped 6 bases and J dropped 7; count of bases not matched to a gene: 12. CDR3 size: 15 residues. TCRdb re-derived calls from the RT-PCR reads in MiXCR, one entry per CDR3 protein. Among approximately 500,000 distinct CDR3 sequences, less than 15% were seen once, and the ten largest hold roughly 10%. The receptor was isolated from a man between 50 and 59 years old who received an inactivated influenza vaccine. Specimen: PBMCs from blood, collected 12 days after vaccination. The rearrangement joins TRBV7-9 to TRBJ1-2, with 9 bases lining up with TRBD1. CDR3 region: CASSRSGTGSLGYTF. In DNA, the CDR3 is TGTGCCAGCAGTCGATCCGGGACAGGGTCCCTTGGCTACACCTTC.